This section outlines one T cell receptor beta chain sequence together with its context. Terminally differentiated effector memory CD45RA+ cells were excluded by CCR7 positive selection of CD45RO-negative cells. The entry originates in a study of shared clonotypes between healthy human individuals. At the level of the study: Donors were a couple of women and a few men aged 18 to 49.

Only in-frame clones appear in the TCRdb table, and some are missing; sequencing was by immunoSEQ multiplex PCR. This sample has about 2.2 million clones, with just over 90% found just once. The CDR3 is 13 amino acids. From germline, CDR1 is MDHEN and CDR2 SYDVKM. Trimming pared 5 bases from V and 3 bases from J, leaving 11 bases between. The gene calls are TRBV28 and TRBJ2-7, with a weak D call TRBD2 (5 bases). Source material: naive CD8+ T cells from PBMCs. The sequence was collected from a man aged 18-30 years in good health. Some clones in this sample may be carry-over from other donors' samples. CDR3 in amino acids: CASSTRTYYEQYF. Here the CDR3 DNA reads TGTGCCAGCAGTACCCGGACTTACTACGAGCAGTACTTC. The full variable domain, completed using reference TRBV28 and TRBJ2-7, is DVKVTQSSRYLVKRTGEKVFLECVQDMDHENMFWYRQDPGLGLRLIYFSYDVKMKEKGDIPEGYSVSREKKERFSLILESASTNQTSMYLCASSTRTYYEQYFGPGTRLTVT.